This paragraph covers one T cell receptor beta chain sequence. Its antigen is currently unknown. This entry belongs to a study of PD-L1 blockade in urothelial cancer. On the study more broadly: Reported median T cell count for blood samples was around 140,000.

CDR1 is SGHRS and CDR2 is YFSETQ in the germline V gene. The CDR3 spans 16 residues. V trimming: 4 bases; J trimming: 1 base; junction bases outside the gene matches: 3. Study conclusions and caveats: TCR clonality was measured in pretreatment peripheral blood. Clonality below the median predicted better survival.

Specified time point: pretreatment peripheral blood. Between 1 and 8 samples per patient were obtained, pretreatment and on-treatment. A spike-in of synthetic TCR analog templates was added to each PCR. Assay: immunoSEQ multiplex PCR; the TCRdb copy retains only in-frame clones and omits some. The repertoire consists of about 76,000 clones, with about nine tenths occurring once and the leading ten covering 4.5%. Material: PBMCs, obtained around atezolizumab (anti-PD-L1) treatment. The chain is built from TRBV5-1 and TRBJ2-3, with 13 nucleotides matching TRBD2. The origin of this receptor is a man between 70 and 80 years old with urothelial cancer. Written as DNA, the CDR3 is TGCGCCAGCAGCGCTGGGACTAGCGGGGGCACAGATACGCAGTATTTT. Its protein product is CASSAGTSGGTDTQYF.